This T cell receptor (beta chain) was captured by sequencing in a study of blood T cell repertoires in COVID-19. Profiled with immunoSEQ multiplex PCR; TCRdb holds only in-frame clones, not every one. Found here are some 460,000 clones, roughly nine tenths of them singletons; the top ten hold around 0.7%. Germline CDR1 reads MDHEN; CDR2 reads SYDVKM. With 8 bases removed from V and 0 bases from J, the gap between germline ends came to 14 bases. The CDR3 is 15 amino acids. This clone was found once. The TCR comes from a woman between 18 and 30 years old who had recovered from COVID-19. The rearrangement uses TRBV28 and TRBJ1-3; no firm D call. Sequenced material: PBMCs or T cells enriched from blood (not recorded which). The CDR3 loop reads CASGSYSVSGNTIYF. The CDR3 coding sequence is TGTGCCAGCGGCTCATACAGTGTCTCTGGAAACACCATATATTTT.